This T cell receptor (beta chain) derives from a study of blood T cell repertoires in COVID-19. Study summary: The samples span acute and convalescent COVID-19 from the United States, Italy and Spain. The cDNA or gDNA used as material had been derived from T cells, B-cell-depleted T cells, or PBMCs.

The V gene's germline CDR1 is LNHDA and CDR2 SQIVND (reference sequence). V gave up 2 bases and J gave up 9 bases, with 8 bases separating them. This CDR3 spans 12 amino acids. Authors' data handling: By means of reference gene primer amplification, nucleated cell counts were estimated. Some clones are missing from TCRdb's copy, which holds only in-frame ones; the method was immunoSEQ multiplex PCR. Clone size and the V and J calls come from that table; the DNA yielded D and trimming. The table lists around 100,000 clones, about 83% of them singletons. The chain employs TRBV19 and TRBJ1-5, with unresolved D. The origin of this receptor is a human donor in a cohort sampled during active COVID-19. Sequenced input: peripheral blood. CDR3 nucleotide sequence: TGTGCCAGTAGTATACCTAACTGGCCCCAGCATTTT. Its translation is CASSIPNWPQHF.